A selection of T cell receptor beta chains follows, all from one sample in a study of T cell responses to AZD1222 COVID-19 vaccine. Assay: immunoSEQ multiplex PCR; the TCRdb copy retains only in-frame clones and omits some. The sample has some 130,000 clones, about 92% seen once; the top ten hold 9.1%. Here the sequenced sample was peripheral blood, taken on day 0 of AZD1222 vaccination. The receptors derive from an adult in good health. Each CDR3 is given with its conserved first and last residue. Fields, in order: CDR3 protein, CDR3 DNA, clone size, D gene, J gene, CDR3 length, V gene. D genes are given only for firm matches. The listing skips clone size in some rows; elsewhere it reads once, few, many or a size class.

CDR3aa: CASSYAQGLENEQYF
CDR3nt: TGCGCCAGCAGTTACGCACAGGGACTAGAAAACGAGCAGTACTTC
abundance: NA
d_gene: TRBD2
j_gene: TRBJ2-7
len: 15
v_gene: TRBV5-1

CDR3aa: CASSYGGGRSPLHF
CDR3nt: TGTGCCAGCAGCTACGGAGGGGGCAGGTCACCCCTCCACTTT
abundance: NA
d_gene: TRBD1
j_gene: TRBJ1-6
len: 14
v_gene: TRBV3-1/TRBV3-2

CDR3aa: CASSPGGLPFYGYTF
CDR3nt: TGTGCCAGCTCACCAGGGGGACTTCCCTTCTATGGCTACACCTTC
abundance: NA
d_gene: NA
j_gene: TRBJ1-2
len: 15
v_gene: TRBV18

CDR3aa: CASSQEYYQFYEQYF
CDR3nt: TGCGCCAGCAGCCAAGAATATTATCAATTCTACGAGCAGTACTTC
abundance: NA
d_gene: NA
j_gene: TRBJ2-7
len: 15
v_gene: TRBV4-3

CDR3aa: CASSRLAGLAYEQYF
CDR3nt: TGTGCCAGCAGTAGACTAGCGGGGCTGGCCTACGAGCAGTACTTC
abundance: few
d_gene: TRBD2
j_gene: TRBJ2-7
len: 15
v_gene: TRBV2

CDR3aa: CASSLTTGAETQYF
CDR3nt: TGTGCCAGCAGCTTAACCACAGGCGCGGAGACCCAGTACTTC
abundance: NA
d_gene: NA
j_gene: TRBJ2-5
len: 14
v_gene: TRBV11-3

CDR3aa: CASSLVIGMNTEAFF
CDR3nt: TGTGCCAGCAGCTTGGTAATCGGGATGAACACTGAAGCTTTCTTT
abundance: once
d_gene: NA
j_gene: TRBJ1-1
len: 15
v_gene: TRBV5-4

CDR3aa: CASSPENTQYF
CDR3nt: TGTGCCAGCTCACCCGAGAATACGCAGTATTTT
abundance: NA
d_gene: NA
j_gene: TRBJ2-3
len: 11
v_gene: TRBV18

CDR3aa: CASSINRDSTGEQYF
CDR3nt: TGTGCCAGTAGTATAAATCGGGACAGCACAGGCGAGCAGTACTTC
abundance: NA
d_gene: TRBD1
j_gene: TRBJ2-7
len: 15
v_gene: TRBV19

CDR3aa: CASSQEGPPNTEAFF
CDR3nt: TGTGCCAGCAGCCAAGAAGGACCTCCGAACACTGAAGCTTTCTTT
abundance: NA
d_gene: NA
j_gene: TRBJ1-1
len: 15
v_gene: TRBV4-2

CDR3aa: CASRNSGGAETQYF
CDR3nt: TGTGCCAGCAGGAATAGCGGGGGGGCTGAGACCCAGTACTTC
abundance: NA
d_gene: TRBD2
j_gene: TRBJ2-5
len: 14
v_gene: TRBV2

CDR3aa: CASSSGRDGTEAFF
CDR3nt: TGTGCCAGCAGCTCAGGCCGGGACGGCACTGAAGCTTTCTTT
abundance: NA
d_gene: NA
j_gene: TRBJ1-1
len: 14
v_gene: TRBV7-9

CDR3aa: CASSRGGREPQHF
CDR3nt: TGTGCCAGCTCACGAGGGGGCAGGGAGCCCCAGCATTTT
abundance: NA
d_gene: TRBD1
j_gene: TRBJ1-5
len: 13
v_gene: TRBV18

CDR3aa: CASSFDRGRVYNSPLHF
CDR3nt: TGTGCCAGTAGTTTTGACAGGGGGCGCGTCTATAATTCACCCCTCCACTTT
abundance: NA
d_gene: TRBD1
j_gene: TRBJ1-6
len: 17
v_gene: TRBV19

CDR3aa: CASSFARGSEQYF
CDR3nt: TGTGCCAGCAGCTTTGCCAGGGGCAGCGAGCAGTACTTC
abundance: NA
d_gene: NA
j_gene: TRBJ2-7
len: 13
v_gene: TRBV7-2

CDR3aa: CASSLKSSTEAFF
CDR3nt: TGTGCCAGCAGCTTAAAGAGCAGCACTGAAGCTTTCTTT
abundance: once
d_gene: NA
j_gene: TRBJ1-1
len: 13
v_gene: TRBV7-3

CDR3aa: CASSPLASYEQYF
CDR3nt: TGTGCCAGCAGCCCCCTCGCTTCCTACGAGCAGTACTTC
abundance: NA
d_gene: NA
j_gene: TRBJ2-7
len: 13
v_gene: TRBV6-2/TRBV6-3

CDR3aa: CASSSGNNYGYTF
CDR3nt: TGTGCCAGCAGCTCGGGTAACAACTATGGCTACACCTTC
abundance: once
d_gene: NA
j_gene: TRBJ1-2
len: 13
v_gene: TRBV7-2

CDR3aa: CASSFGTASYEQYF
CDR3nt: TGTGCCAGCAGTTTCGGGACGGCCTCCTACGAGCAGTACTTC
abundance: once
d_gene: NA
j_gene: TRBJ2-7
len: 14
v_gene: TRBV2

CDR3aa: CASRITGRWGYTF
CDR3nt: TGCGCCAGCAGGATAACAGGGAGATGGGGCTACACCTTC
abundance: NA
d_gene: NA
j_gene: TRBJ1-2
len: 13
v_gene: TRBV23-1

CDR3aa: CASSPRQSPWPQHF
CDR3nt: TGTGCCAGCAGTCCAAGACAGTCTCCTTGGCCCCAGCATTTT
abundance: NA
d_gene: NA
j_gene: TRBJ1-5
len: 14
v_gene: TRBV27

CDR3aa: CASSFVARDYGYTF
CDR3nt: TGTGCCAGCAGCTTTGTGGCCAGGGACTATGGCTACACCTTC
abundance: few
d_gene: NA
j_gene: TRBJ1-2
len: 14
v_gene: TRBV7-9

CDR3aa: CASSFGGGTEAFF
CDR3nt: TGTGCCAGCAGTTTCGGGGGGGGAACTGAAGCTTTCTTT
abundance: NA
d_gene: NA
j_gene: TRBJ1-1
len: 13
v_gene: TRBV27

CDR3aa: CATSRLDSGRNYGYTF
CDR3nt: TGTGCCACCAGCAGACTGGACAGCGGGCGTAACTATGGCTACACCTTC
abundance: NA
d_gene: NA
j_gene: TRBJ1-2
len: 16
v_gene: TRBV15

CDR3aa: CASSRRQGPSYEQYF
CDR3nt: TGTGCCAGCAGCCGTCGACAGGGGCCCTCCTACGAGCAGTACTTC
abundance: NA
d_gene: TRBD1
j_gene: TRBJ2-7
len: 15
v_gene: TRBV7-8

CDR3aa: CASLWDRGQEGTDTQYF
CDR3nt: TGTGCCAGCCTTTGGGACAGGGGGCAGGAGGGCACAGATACGCAGTATTTT
abundance: once
d_gene: TRBD1
j_gene: TRBJ2-3
len: 17
v_gene: TRBV2

CDR3aa: CASSLLGSTEAFF
CDR3nt: TGTGCCAGCAGCTTATTGGGCAGCACTGAAGCTTTCTTT
abundance: NA
d_gene: NA
j_gene: TRBJ1-1
len: 13
v_gene: TRBV7-9

CDR3aa: CASSHGTSGANTGELFF
CDR3nt: TGCGCCAGCAGCCATGGGACTAGCGGGGCGAACACCGGGGAGCTGTTTTTT
abundance: once
d_gene: TRBD2
j_gene: TRBJ2-2
len: 17
v_gene: TRBV5-1

CDR3aa: CASSPARVVNSGNTIYF
CDR3nt: TGTGCCAGCTCACCAGCCCGAGTGGTAAACTCTGGAAACACCATATATTTT
abundance: NA
d_gene: NA
j_gene: TRBJ1-3
len: 17
v_gene: TRBV18

CDR3aa: CASSEQEIHGYTF
CDR3nt: TGTGCCAGCAGCGAACAGGAGATACATGGCTACACCTTC
abundance: NA
d_gene: NA
j_gene: TRBJ1-2
len: 13
v_gene: TRBV2

CDR3aa: CASSRTGVDNQPQHF
CDR3nt: TGCGCCAGCAGCCGTACAGGGGTAGACAATCAGCCCCAGCATTTT
abundance: NA
d_gene: TRBD1
j_gene: TRBJ1-5
len: 15
v_gene: TRBV5-1

CDR3aa: CASSMEGIVTGYTF
CDR3nt: TGTGCCAGTAGTATGGAGGGAATTGTAACTGGCTACACCTTC
abundance: NA
d_gene: NA
j_gene: TRBJ1-2
len: 14
v_gene: TRBV19

CDR3aa: CASSQDVGLGPRGANVLTF
CDR3nt: TGCGCCAGCAGCCAAGATGTGGGCCTTGGACCGAGGGGGGCCAACGTCCTGACTTTC
abundance: NA
d_gene: NA
j_gene: TRBJ2-6
len: 19
v_gene: TRBV4-3

CDR3aa: CASSLRETAYNEQFF
CDR3nt: TGTGCCAGCAGCTTAAGGGAGACAGCGTACAATGAGCAGTTCTTC
abundance: NA
d_gene: NA
j_gene: TRBJ2-1
len: 15
v_gene: TRBV7-3

CDR3aa: CASSLRGGSYNEQFF
CDR3nt: TGTGCCAGCAGTCTGCGGGGGGGTTCCTACAATGAGCAGTTCTTC
abundance: NA
d_gene: TRBD2
j_gene: TRBJ2-1
len: 15
v_gene: TRBV6-5

CDR3aa: CAWSGVATNEKLFF
CDR3nt: TGTGCCTGGAGCGGGGTTGCAACTAATGAAAAACTGTTTTTT
abundance: NA
d_gene: NA
j_gene: TRBJ1-4
len: 14
v_gene: TRBV30

CDR3aa: CAPPGAANSYEQYF
CDR3nt: TGTGCCCCCCCTGGGGCAGCTAACTCCTACGAGCAGTACTTC
abundance: NA
d_gene: NA
j_gene: TRBJ2-7
len: 14
v_gene: TRBV28

CDR3aa: CASSAWNTGELFF
CDR3nt: TGTGCCAGCAGTGCATGGAACACCGGGGAGCTGTTTTTT
abundance: NA
d_gene: NA
j_gene: TRBJ2-2
len: 13
v_gene: TRBV27

CDR3aa: CASGLVLAVAAGELFF
CDR3nt: TGTGCTAGTGGTTTGGTACTGGCGGTGGCGGCCGGGGAGCTGTTTTTT
abundance: NA
d_gene: NA
j_gene: TRBJ2-2
len: 16
v_gene: TRBV12-5

CDR3aa: CASISGNTGELFF
CDR3nt: TGTGCCAGCATTTCAGGGAACACCGGGGAGCTGTTTTTT
abundance: NA
d_gene: NA
j_gene: TRBJ2-2
len: 13
v_gene: TRBV6-5

CDR3aa: CASGRSQGRNSPLHF
CDR3nt: TGTGCCAGCGGACGGTCCCAGGGTAGGAATTCACCCCTCCACTTT
abundance: NA
d_gene: NA
j_gene: TRBJ1-6
len: 15
v_gene: TRBV28

CDR3aa: CASSLGQGSGYTF
CDR3nt: TGTGCCAGCAGCTTAGGCCAGGGCTCGGGCTACACCTTC
abundance: NA
d_gene: NA
j_gene: TRBJ1-2
len: 13
v_gene: TRBV7-2

CDR3aa: CASSLDGGLGEKLFF
CDR3nt: TGCGCCAGCAGCTTGGACGGGGGGCTAGGCGAAAAACTGTTTTTT
abundance: NA
d_gene: NA
j_gene: TRBJ1-4
len: 15
v_gene: TRBV5-1

CDR3aa: CASSLGTGNDWNYGYTF
CDR3nt: TGCGCCAGCAGCTTGGGGACAGGGAATGACTGGAACTATGGCTACACCTTC
abundance: NA
d_gene: TRBD1
j_gene: TRBJ1-2
len: 17
v_gene: TRBV5-1

CDR3aa: CASSLGQGDYEQYF
CDR3nt: TGCGCCAGCAGCTTGGGACAGGGGGACTACGAGCAGTACTTC
abundance: NA
d_gene: TRBD1
j_gene: TRBJ2-7
len: 14
v_gene: TRBV5-1

CDR3aa: CASSPNDRGTEAFF
CDR3nt: TGTGCCAGCTCCCCCAACGACAGGGGCACTGAAGCTTTCTTT
abundance: NA
d_gene: TRBD1
j_gene: TRBJ1-1
len: 14
v_gene: TRBV18

CDR3aa: CASSLMGNQPQHF
CDR3nt: TGTGCCAGCAGCTTAATGGGTAATCAGCCCCAGCATTTT
abundance: NA
d_gene: NA
j_gene: TRBJ1-5
len: 13
v_gene: TRBV11-3

CDR3aa: CASSAGGWYQETQYF
CDR3nt: TGTGCCAGCAGCGCCGGGGGCTGGTACCAAGAGACCCAGTACTTC
abundance: NA
d_gene: NA
j_gene: TRBJ2-5
len: 15
v_gene: TRBV7-2

CDR3aa: CASSEAHGGGYGYTF
CDR3nt: TGTGCCAGCAGTGAAGCGCATGGGGGAGGGTATGGCTACACCTTC
abundance: NA
d_gene: NA
j_gene: TRBJ1-2
len: 15
v_gene: TRBV6-1

CDR3aa: CASSYFRLEEKLFF
CDR3nt: TGTGCCAGCAGTTACTTCCGGTTAGAGGAAAAACTGTTTTTT
abundance: NA
d_gene: NA
j_gene: TRBJ1-4
len: 14
v_gene: TRBV6-6

CDR3aa: CASSQGQGLDGYTF
CDR3nt: TGTGCCAGCAGCCAGGGACAGGGGCTGGATGGCTACACCTTC
abundance: NA
d_gene: TRBD1
j_gene: TRBJ1-2
len: 14
v_gene: TRBV7-9

CDR3aa: CASSIAGGLRELFF
CDR3nt: TGTGCCAGTAGTATAGCGGGGGGGCTTCGGGAGCTGTTTTTT
abundance: NA
d_gene: TRBD2
j_gene: TRBJ2-2
len: 14
v_gene: TRBV19

CDR3aa: CASTAFGHFGNTIYF
CDR3nt: TGTGCCAGCACCGCCTTTGGACACTTTGGAAACACCATATATTTT
abundance: NA
d_gene: NA
j_gene: TRBJ1-3
len: 15
v_gene: TRBV6-5

CDR3aa: CASSPQTMGGNQPQHF
CDR3nt: TGTGCCAGTAGTCCACAGACTATGGGGGGCAATCAGCCCCAGCATTTT
abundance: NA
d_gene: NA
j_gene: TRBJ1-5
len: 16
v_gene: TRBV19

CDR3aa: CASSPRPGEPTGELFF
CDR3nt: TGTGCCAGCAGCCCCCGTCCGGGGGAGCCAACCGGGGAGCTGTTTTTT
abundance: NA
d_gene: NA
j_gene: TRBJ2-2
len: 16
v_gene: TRBV3-1/TRBV3-2